The sample holds a few counts of the clone carrying this T cell receptor (beta chain). The sample comes from a study of blood T cell repertoires in COVID-19. Study-level information: Nucleic acid was either cDNA or gDNA, and it came from T cells, B-cell-depleted T cells, or PBMCs.

This CDR3 has 15 amino acids. Trimming at V came to 4 bases and at J to 0 bases, leaving 5 bases not matched to a gene. From germline, CDR1 is SGHKS and CDR2 YYEKEE (reference sequence). Sequencing was performed with immunoSEQ multiplex PCR; in TCRdb, only in-frame clones are kept and a portion is missing. The sample has about 59,000 clones, roughly 87% seen once. What was sequenced was peripheral blood. The chain combines TRBV5-5 with TRBJ2-3, with 7 bases lining up with TRBD2. The TCR comes from an elderly man in a cohort sampled during active COVID-19. This CDR3 reads CASSPGTTSTDTQYF. CDR3 DNA: TGTGCCAGCAGCCCCGGGACTACCAGCACAGATACGCAGTATTTT.